The text below deals with one TCR beta chain. Its antigen is not known. The sample belongs to a study of OX40 agonist ivuxolimab in advanced cancers. Background on the study: The group had a mean age of approximately 60 years, ranged from about 20 to 79, and was around 82% male. Among those treated, three patients had partial responses, one with hepatocellular carcinoma and two with cutaneous melanoma. General study points: CD8+ T cells averaged more expanded clones than CD4+. Clonal expansion was seen in CD4+ and CD8+ blood T cells by week 6 at 0.1 to 3.0 mg/kg.

Clones were read by immunoSEQ multiplex PCR, and TCRdb kept only the in-frame ones, dropping some. This sample has fewer than 90,000 clones; around 90% occur once, and the top ten carry 2.5% to 3%. The CDR3 has 14 residues. Germline CDR1 is KGHSH and CDR2 is LQKENI. Trimming cost V 1 base and J 4 bases, with 9 bases left between them. The TCR sequence derives from an adult with an advanced solid tumor such as melanoma, head and neck, liver or kidney cancer. The rearrangement uses TRBV18 and TRBJ2-3; no clear D. Sequenced material: CD4+ or CD8+ T cells sorted from blood, taken in a trial of the OX40 agonist ivuxolimab. The CDR3 here is CASSPLGKSDTQYF. The CDR3 nucleotides are TGTGCCAGCTCACCACTAGGGAAATCAGATACGCAGTATTTT.